This TCR beta chain was identified during a study of tumor-infiltrating lymphocytes in primary liver carcinoma. Study background: The cohort included men and women aged 30 to 69 years.

TCR beta cDNA was made from 400 to 500 ng total RNA with a constant-region primer. Three nested multiplex PCR rounds of slightly modified ARM-PCR generated TCR beta libraries. Rounds one and two of PCR, each of 10 cycles, were primed with TRBV1-TRBV30 forward primers and a C-beta reverse primer. Via MiXCR, TCRdb re-called the multiplex PCR reads, giving one row per CDR3 protein. The table records fewer than 85,000 distinct CDR3 sequences, roughly 71% of them present only once. CDR1 SGHNT and CDR2 YENEEA come from the germline V gene. The CDR3 spans 15 residues, counting both ends. With regard to this clonotype: It is likely a read error, because the conserved phenylalanine at the end of the CDR3 is missing. Because the CDR3's place on the DNA is in doubt, the DNA is left out and the CDR3 is given as listed by TCRdb.

The study co-extracted DNA and RNA from 20-30 mg of unsorted bulk tissue. Through surgical resection, the patients' primary liver carcinoma was treated. The gene calls are TRBV11-3 and TRBJ2-5; TRBD1 reflects the table's D call only, with no check against the DNA. This clonotype was obtained from a man aged 35 to 55 with primary liver carcinoma and hepatitis B virus infection. The source material was tumor-adjacent normal liver tissue. The CDR3 spells CTSSLNPGAEETEYY.